A selection of T cell receptor beta chains follows, all from one sample in a study of graft-versus-host responses after intestinal transplantation. Measured with immunoSEQ multiplex PCR; TCRdb has only the in-frame clones, and not every one. The profile covers approximately 20,000 clones, with roughly 72% appearing a single time and around 8.5% taken by the ten largest. Sequenced material: ileum tissue, taken around 20 days after intestinal transplant. All receptors come from a human patient who received an intestinal transplant, so some T cells may come from the graft donor. Both conserved end residues are part of each CDR3.

TRBV4-2 | CASSQVLAGGGTQYF
TRBV27 | CASSFVRGRATKTQYF
TRBV18 | CASSQGWQGYNSPLHF
TRBV5-6 | CASSFAPTSQETQYF
TRBV6-5 | CATGTGVSFF
TRBV6-1 | CASSVPGWFLARYYNEQFF
TRBV19 | CASSIDLAGAETQYF
TRBV29-1 | CSVRTGLYTEAFF
TRBV6-4 | CASSDRGFGYTEAFF
TRBV27 | CASSSGTSGNYEQYF
TRBV23-1 | CASSHPTGLGGNTIYF
TRBV27 | CASSGQGSGNTIYF
TRBV4-3 | CASSQLVSSSYEQYF
TRBV27 | CATYLSYSGGPPNYNEQFF
TRBV27 | CASSPGETYEQYF
TRBV9 | CASSVWIRDEQFF
TRBV4-3 | CASSQGVFRGVNTEAFF
TRBV6-1 | CASSEAEAGKDTQYF
TRBV14 | CASSQESGGLSPLHF
TRBV4-2 | CASSLTGGGSYEQYF
TRBV15 | CATSRGLAGGPGETQYF
TRBV9 | CASSVGQLYGYTF
TRBV4-1 | CASSQIVQGTGNTIYF
TRBV4-2 | CASSQRDSGVLEQFF
TRBV5-1 | CASSWGREQYF
TRBV10-3 | CAIRSGTGGTGELFF
TRBV13 | CASSSTYEQYF
TRBV29-1 | CSVAGLGEKLFF
TRBV27 | CASRRDRGSEQYF
TRBV30 | CAWSVGRGGFYEQYF
TRBV30 | CAWSEGARTQYF
TRBV18 | CASSPGLGKGLSSTEAFF
TRBV9 | CASSVATGGGTEAFF
TRBV5-1 | CASSLIGGSYNEQFF
TRBV29-1 | CSVERGGRTEAFF
TRBV11-3 | CASSLLYSGADNNEQFF
TRBV7-9 | CASSLARGNQPQHF
TRBV5-4 | CASSLGTGSREQYF
TRBV27 | CASRTESYEQYF
TRBV4-2 | CASSQEAYSNYGYTF
TRBV7-6 | CASSPDRGAYEQYF
TRBV7-2 | CASSLVYVAGPTDTQYF
TRBV9 | CASSLVASGGPYDTQYF
TRBV7-8 | CASTTLSGANVLTF
TRBV18 | CASSHRQYNYGYTF
TRBV7-2 | CASSYYDSYEQYF
TRBV10-3 | CAISEALGVGEQFF
TRBV6-1 | CASSEFRSTPNTGELFF
TRBV12-5 | CASGLDRGFSNQPQHF
TRBV11-3 | CASSPVAGVNTGELFF
TRBV19 | CASRDPWTTGSQGEKLFF
TRBV6-1 | CASSERGPYEQYF
TRBV19 | CASSPQGFDEQFF
TRBV6-4 | CASSLMAGGQETQYF